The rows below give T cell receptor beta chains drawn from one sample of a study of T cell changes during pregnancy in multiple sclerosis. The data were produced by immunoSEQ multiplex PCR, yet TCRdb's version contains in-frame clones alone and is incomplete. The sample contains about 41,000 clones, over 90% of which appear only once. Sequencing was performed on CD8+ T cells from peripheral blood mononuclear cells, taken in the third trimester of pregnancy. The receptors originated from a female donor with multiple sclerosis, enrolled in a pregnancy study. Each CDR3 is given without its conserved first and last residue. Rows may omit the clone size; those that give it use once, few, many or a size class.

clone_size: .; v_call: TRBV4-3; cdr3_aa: ASSQDRGSGTIYGYT
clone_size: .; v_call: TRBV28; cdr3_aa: ASSLGQGLYEQY
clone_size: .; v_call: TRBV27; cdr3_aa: ASSQEGNTEAF
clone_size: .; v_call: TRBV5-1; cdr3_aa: ASSLNDYSSYNEQF
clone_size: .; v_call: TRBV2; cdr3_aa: ASSDLTMGPGDSLH
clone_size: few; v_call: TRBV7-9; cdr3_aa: ASSVTGVAGEQY
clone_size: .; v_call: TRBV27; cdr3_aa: ASGTGPLSNYGYT
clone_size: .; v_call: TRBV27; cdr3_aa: ASSAPGTGYYEQY
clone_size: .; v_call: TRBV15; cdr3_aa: ATSDPGLDPTGELF